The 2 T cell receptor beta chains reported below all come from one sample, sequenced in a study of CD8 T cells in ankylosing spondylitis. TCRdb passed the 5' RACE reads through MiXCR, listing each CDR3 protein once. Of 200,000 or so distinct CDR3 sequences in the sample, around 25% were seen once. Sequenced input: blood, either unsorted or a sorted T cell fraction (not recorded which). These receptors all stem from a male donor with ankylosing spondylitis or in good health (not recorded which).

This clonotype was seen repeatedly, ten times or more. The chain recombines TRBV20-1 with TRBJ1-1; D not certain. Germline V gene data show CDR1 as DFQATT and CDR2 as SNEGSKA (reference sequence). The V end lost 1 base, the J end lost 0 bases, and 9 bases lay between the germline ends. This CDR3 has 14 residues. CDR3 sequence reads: CSARGGSLNTEAFF. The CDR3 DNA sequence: TGCAGTGCTAGAGGAGGCAGTTTGAACACTGAAGCTTTCTTT.

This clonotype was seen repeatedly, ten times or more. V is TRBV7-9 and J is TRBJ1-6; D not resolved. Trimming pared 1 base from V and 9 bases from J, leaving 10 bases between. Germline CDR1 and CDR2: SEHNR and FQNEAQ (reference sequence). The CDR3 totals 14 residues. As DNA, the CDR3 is TGTGCCAGCAGCTTAGGGCTTCTCAGTTCACCCCTCCACTTT. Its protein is CASSLGLLSSPLHF.